This passage covers 4 T cell receptor beta chains from one sample sequenced in a study of beta chain features in type 1 diabetes. General observations from the study: The study found moderately but significantly shorter TCRB CDR3s in all four CD4+ subsets of Type 1 diabetes patients.

The sequenced template was cDNA made from the entire isolated RNA. Sequencing was performed with immunoSEQ multiplex PCR; in TCRdb, only in-frame clones are kept and a portion is missing. The sample has tens of thousands of clones, approximately 70% seen once. Antigens of these TCRs are unknown. The sequenced sample was Tregs from blood. These receptor sequences come from a woman in her late teens or twenties with type 1 diabetes.

This clone came up a few times. The rearrangement joins TRBV19 to TRBJ1-1, with D possibly matching TRBD1 (5 bases). The germline gives CDR1 LNHDA, CDR2 SQIVND (reference sequence). The V end lost 10 bases, the J end lost 0 bases, and 15 bases lay between the germline ends. The CDR3 sequence is 14 residues long. CDR3 region: CATLDSTLNTEAFF. CDR3 DNA sequence: TGTGCCACCCTCGACAGTACCTTGAACACTGAAGCTTTCTTT.

Turning to this clone: One end of the junction varies from germline; a read error may be responsible. The rearrangement links TRBV27 to TRBJ2-7; 9 bases are shared with TRBD1. The CDR3 contains 15 residues. Germline V gives CDR1 MNHEY, CDR2 SMNVEV (reference sequence). For the CDR3, the DNA is TGTGCCAGCAGCTTATGGGGACAGGGTTATCACGAGCAGTACTTC. This gives the protein CASSLWGQGYHEQYF.

This clone occurred a few times. V gene TRBV2 combines with J gene TRBJ1-5; 8 bases line up with TRBD1. CDR1 is SNHLY, CDR2 FYNNEI, per germline. Trimming cost V 9 bases and J 3 bases; bases outside gene matches: 7. The CDR3 is made up of 14 amino acids. CDR3 sequence reads: CASKTGDFNQPQHF. The CDR3 DNA sequence: TGTGCCAGTAAGACAGGGGACTTCAATCAGCCCCAGCATTTT.

V and J are TRBV5-4 and TRBJ2-4; D may be TRBD2 (6 bases). The length of the CDR3 is 11 residues. The V and J ends lost 2 bases and 15 bases respectively, with 12 bases between them. Per the germline V gene, CDR1 is SGHNT and CDR2 is YYREEE (reference sequence). The CDR3: CASSFGGKAYF. The CDR3 DNA reads TGTGCCAGCAGCTTCGGCGGGAAGGCGTACTTC.